A single T cell receptor beta chain is shown here with its context. The record originates from a study of cytomegalovirus exposure and HLA in healthy donors. J gave up 1 base and V 6 bases, and 4 bases lay outside the gene matches. Germline loops: CDR1 LGHNA, CDR2 YSLEER. This CDR3 comprises 15 residues. Sequencing used immunoSEQ multiplex PCR; TCRdb keeps in-frame clones, though not all of them. The data contain tens of thousands of clones, 85% to 95% of them singletons. Material: PBMCs. The TCR was taken from a woman between 18 and 29 years old in good health and CMV-seronegative. The V call is TRBV4-3, the J call TRBJ2-1; 9 bases agree with TRBD2. The CDR3 region has the DNA TGCGCCAGCAGTAGACTAGCGGAGTCCTACAATGAGCAGTTCTTC. Amino acids: CASSRLAESYNEQFF.